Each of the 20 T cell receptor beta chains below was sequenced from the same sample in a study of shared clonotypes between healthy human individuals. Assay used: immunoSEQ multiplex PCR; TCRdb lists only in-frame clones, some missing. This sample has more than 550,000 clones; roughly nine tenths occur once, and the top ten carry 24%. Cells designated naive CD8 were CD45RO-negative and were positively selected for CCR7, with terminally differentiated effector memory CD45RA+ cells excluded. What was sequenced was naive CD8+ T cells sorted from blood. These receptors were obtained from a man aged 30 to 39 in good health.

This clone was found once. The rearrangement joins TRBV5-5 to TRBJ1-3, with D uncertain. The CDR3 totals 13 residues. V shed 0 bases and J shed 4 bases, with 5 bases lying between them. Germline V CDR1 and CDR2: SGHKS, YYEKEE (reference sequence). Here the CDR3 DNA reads TGTGCCAGCAGCTTGGTAGGGGGAAACACCATATATTTT. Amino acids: CASSLVGGNTIYF. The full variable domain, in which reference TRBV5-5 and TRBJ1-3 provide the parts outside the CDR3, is DAGVTQSPTHLIKTRGQQVTLRCSPISGHKSVSWYQQVLGQGPQFIFQYYEKEERGRGNFPDRFSARQFPNYSSELNVNALLLGDSALYLCASSLVGGNTIYFGEGSWLTVV.

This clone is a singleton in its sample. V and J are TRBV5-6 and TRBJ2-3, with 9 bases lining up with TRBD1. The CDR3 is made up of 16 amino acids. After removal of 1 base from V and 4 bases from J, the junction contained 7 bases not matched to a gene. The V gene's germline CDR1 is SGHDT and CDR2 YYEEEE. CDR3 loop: CASSLTLQGAADTQYF. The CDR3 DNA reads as TGTGCCAGCAGCTTGACACTACAGGGGGCGGCAGATACGCAGTATTTT.

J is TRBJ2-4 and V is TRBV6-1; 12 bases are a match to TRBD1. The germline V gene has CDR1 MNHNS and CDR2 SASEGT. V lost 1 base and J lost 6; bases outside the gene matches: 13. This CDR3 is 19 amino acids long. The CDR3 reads CASSEDKIGTGGFVNIQYF. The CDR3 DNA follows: TGTGCCAGCAGTGAAGATAAGATCGGGACAGGGGGCTTCGTAAACATTCAGTACTTC.

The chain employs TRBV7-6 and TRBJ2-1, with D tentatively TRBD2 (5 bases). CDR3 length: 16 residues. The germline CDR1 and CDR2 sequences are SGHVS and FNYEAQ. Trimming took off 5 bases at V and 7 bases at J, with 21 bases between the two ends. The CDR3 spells CASSPAGFLGSNEQFF. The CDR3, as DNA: TGTGCCAGCAGCCCGGCGGGCTTCCTTGGGTCAAATGAGCAGTTCTTC.

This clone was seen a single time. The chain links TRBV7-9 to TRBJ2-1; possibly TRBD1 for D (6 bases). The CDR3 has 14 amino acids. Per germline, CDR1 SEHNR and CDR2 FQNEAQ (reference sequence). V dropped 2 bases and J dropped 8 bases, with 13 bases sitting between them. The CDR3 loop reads CASSLRIAGDEQFF. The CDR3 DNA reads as TGTGCCAGCAGCTTAAGGATCGCAGGGGATGAGCAGTTCTTC.

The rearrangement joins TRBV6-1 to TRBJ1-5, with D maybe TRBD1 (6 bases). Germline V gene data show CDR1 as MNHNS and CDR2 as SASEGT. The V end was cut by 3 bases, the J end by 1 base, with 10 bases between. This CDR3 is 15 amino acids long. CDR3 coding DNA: TGTGCCAGCAGTGAGGAGGGGGAAAGCAATCAGCCCCAGCATTTT. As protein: CASSEEGESNQPQHF.

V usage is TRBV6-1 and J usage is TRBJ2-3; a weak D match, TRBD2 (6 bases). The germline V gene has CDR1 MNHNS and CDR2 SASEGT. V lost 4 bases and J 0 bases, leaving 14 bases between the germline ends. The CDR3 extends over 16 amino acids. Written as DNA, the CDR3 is TGTGCCAGCAGTGGATGGGACTTGGCTAGCACAGATACGCAGTATTTT. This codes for CASSGWDLASTDTQYF.

DNA for the CDR3: TGTGCCAGCAGCCCCACAGTATACGAGCAGTACTTC. Protein product: CASSPTVYEQYF. The chain recombines TRBV6-5 with TRBJ2-7; no definite D call. Germline V CDR1 and CDR2: MNHEY, SVGAGI. The CDR3 sequence is 12 residues long. Trimming took 6 bases from V and 4 from J, leaving 10 bases between them.

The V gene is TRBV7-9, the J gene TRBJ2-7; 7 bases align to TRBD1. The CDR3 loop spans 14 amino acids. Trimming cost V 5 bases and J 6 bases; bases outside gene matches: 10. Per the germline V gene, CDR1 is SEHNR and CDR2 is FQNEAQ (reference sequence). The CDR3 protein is CASSQQGEYSEQYF. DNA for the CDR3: TGTGCCAGCAGCCAGCAGGGGGAATATAGCGAGCAGTACTTC.

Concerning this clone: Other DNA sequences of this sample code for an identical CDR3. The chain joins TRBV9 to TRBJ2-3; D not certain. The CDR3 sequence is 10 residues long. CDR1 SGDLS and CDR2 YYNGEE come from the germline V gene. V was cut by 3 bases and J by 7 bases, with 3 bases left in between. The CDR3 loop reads CASSGNTQYF. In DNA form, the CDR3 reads TGTGCCAGCAGCGGCAATACGCAGTATTTT.

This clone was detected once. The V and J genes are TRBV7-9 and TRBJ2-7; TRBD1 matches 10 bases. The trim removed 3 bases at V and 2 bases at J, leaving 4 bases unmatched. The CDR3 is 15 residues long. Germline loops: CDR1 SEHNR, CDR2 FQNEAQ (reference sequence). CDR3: CASSFRDRGTYEQYF. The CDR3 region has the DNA TGTGCCAGCAGCTTCCGGGACAGGGGAACCTACGAGCAGTACTTC. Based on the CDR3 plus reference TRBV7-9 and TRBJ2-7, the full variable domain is DTGVSQNPRHKITKRGQNVTFRCDPISEHNRLYWYRQTLGQGPEFLTYFQNEAQLEKSRLLSDRFSAERPKGSFSTLEIQRTEQGDSAMYLCASSFRDRGTYEQYFGPGTRLTVT.

The CDR3 DNA sequence: TGTGCCAGCGGGTCGAGGGGACTACAAATTTACTACAATGAGCAGTTCTTC. Amino acids: CASGSRGLQIYYNEQFF. J is TRBJ2-1 and V is TRBV27; TRBD2 matches at 7 bases. V lost 8 bases to trimming and J lost 3 bases; unmatched junction nucleotides: 16. CDR3 length: 17 amino acids. Germline assignment: CDR1 MNHEY and CDR2 SMNVEV (reference sequence).

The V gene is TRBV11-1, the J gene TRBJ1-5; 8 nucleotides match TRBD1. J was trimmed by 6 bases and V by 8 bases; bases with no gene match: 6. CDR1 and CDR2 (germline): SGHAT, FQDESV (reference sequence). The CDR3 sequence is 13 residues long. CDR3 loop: CASSPTGAQPQHF. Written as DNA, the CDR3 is TGTGCCAGCTCACCGACAGGGGCTCAGCCCCAGCATTTT.

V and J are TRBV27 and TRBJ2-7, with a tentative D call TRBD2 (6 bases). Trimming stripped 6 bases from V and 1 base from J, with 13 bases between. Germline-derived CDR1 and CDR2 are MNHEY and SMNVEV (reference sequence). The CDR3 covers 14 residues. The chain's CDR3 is CASRPLAGSYEQYF. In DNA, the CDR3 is TGTGCCAGCAGACCACTAGCCGGATCCTACGAGCAGTACTTC.

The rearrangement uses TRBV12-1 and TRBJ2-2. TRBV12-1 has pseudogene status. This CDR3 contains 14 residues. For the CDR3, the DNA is TGTGCCAGCAGCTTTGCTTTTAACACCGGGGAGCTGTTTTTT. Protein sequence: CASSFAFNTGELFF.

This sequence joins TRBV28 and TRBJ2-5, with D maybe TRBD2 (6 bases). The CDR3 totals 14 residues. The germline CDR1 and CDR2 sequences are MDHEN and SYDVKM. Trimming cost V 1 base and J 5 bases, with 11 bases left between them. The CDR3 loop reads CASSLFGEEETQYF. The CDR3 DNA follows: TGTGCCAGCAGTTTATTTGGGGAGGAGGAGACCCAGTACTTC.

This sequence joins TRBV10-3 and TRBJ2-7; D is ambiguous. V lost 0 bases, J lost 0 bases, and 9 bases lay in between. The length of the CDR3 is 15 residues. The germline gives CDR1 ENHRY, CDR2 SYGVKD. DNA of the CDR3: TGTGCCATCAGTGAGTCGGTCCCAAGCTCCTACGAGCAGTACTTC. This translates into CAISESVPSSYEQYF.

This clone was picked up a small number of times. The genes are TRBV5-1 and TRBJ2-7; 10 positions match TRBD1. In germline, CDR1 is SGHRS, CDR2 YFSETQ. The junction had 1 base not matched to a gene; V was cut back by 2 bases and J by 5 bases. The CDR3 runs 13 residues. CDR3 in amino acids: CASSFGTGDEQYF. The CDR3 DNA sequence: TGCGCCAGCAGCTTCGGGACAGGGGACGAGCAGTACTTC.

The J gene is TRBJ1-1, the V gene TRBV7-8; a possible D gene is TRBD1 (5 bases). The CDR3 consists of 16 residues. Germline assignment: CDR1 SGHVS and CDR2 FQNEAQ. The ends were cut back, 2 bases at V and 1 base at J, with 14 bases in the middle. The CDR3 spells CASSLFGAGWNTEAFF. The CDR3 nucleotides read TGTGCCAGCAGCTTATTTGGGGCAGGTTGGAACACTGAAGCTTTCTTT.

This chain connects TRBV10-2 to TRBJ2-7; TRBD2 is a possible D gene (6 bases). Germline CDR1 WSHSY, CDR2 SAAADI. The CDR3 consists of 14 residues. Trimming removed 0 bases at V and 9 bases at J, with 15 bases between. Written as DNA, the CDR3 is TGCGCCAGCAGTGAGTCGGCGGGGTCCACCGTGCAGTACTTC. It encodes CASSESAGSTVQYF.